A single sample gave rise to the 17 T cell receptor beta chains below, sequenced in a study of cytomegalovirus exposure and HLA in healthy donors. The primer mix had 60 Vbeta and 13 Jbeta primers. Assay: immunoSEQ multiplex PCR; the TCRdb copy retains only in-frame clones and omits some. Of roughly 150,000 clones in the sample, approximately 83% were seen once. Sequenced input: PBMCs. These receptors were collected from a woman in her late teens or twenties in good health and CMV-seronegative.

The chain links TRBV15 to TRBJ2-4, with TRBD2 identical over 7 bases. The germline V gene encodes CDR1 LNHNV and CDR2 YYDKDF (reference sequence). V lost 4 bases to trimming and J lost 9 bases; unmatched junction nucleotides: 6. The CDR3 has 13 residues. CDR3 residues: CATSNDPGGIQYF. The CDR3 DNA reads as TGTGCCACCAGCAATGATCCGGGAGGCATTCAGTACTTC.

This clone was found once. V is TRBV18 and J is TRBJ2-3; D is perhaps TRBD1 (6 bases). CDR3 length: 16 residues. CDR1 is KGHSH and CDR2 is LQKENI in the germline V gene. The V and J ends lost 3 bases and 6 bases respectively, with 19 bases between them. The CDR3: CASSPSDSSFTDTQYF. Written as DNA, the CDR3 is TGTGCCAGCTCACCGTCGGACAGTTCCTTCACGGATACGCAGTATTTT. Together with reference TRBV18 and TRBJ2-3, the CDR3 gives the full variable domain: NAGVMQNPRHLVRRRGQEARLRCSPMKGHSHVYWYRQLPEEGLKFMVYLQKENIIDESGMPKERFSAEFPKEGPSILRIQQVVRGDSAAYFCASSPSDSSFTDTQYFGPGTRLTVL.

The chain carries TRBV27 and TRBJ2-5, with a tentative D call TRBD1 (6 bases). Matching the DNA end better, TRBJ2-7 makes the J call doubtful. In germline, CDR1 is MNHEY, CDR2 SMNVEV (reference sequence). This CDR3 has 16 residues. CDR3 sequence: CASSLLRTAASYEQYF. Written as DNA, the CDR3 is TGTGCCAGCAGTTTATTAAGGACAGCCGCCTCCTACGAGCAGTACTTC.

The chain links TRBV5-1 to TRBJ2-7; 7 bases map to TRBD1. CDR1 is SGHRS, CDR2 YFSETQ, per germline. J lost 5 bases, V lost 0 bases, and 2 bases had no gene match. The CDR3 loop spans 13 amino acids. The CDR3 DNA reads as TGCGCCAGCAGCTTGGGACAGGGTGACGAGCAGTACTTC. Encoded protein: CASSLGQGDEQYF.

The genes are TRBV29-1 and TRBJ2-3, with D uncertain. The CDR3 covers 13 residues. Trimming removed 5 bases at V and 2 bases at J, with 11 bases between. Germline V gene sequence: CDR1 SQVTM, CDR2 ANQGSEA. The CDR3 is CSVISHFTDTQYF. CDR3 in DNA: TGCAGCGTTATTAGCCACTTCACAGATACGCAGTATTTT.

This clone has a single count. The V and J genes are TRBV6-1 and TRBJ2-3, with D perhaps TRBD2 (5 bases). Germline CDR1 MNHNS, CDR2 SASEGT. This CDR3 is 13 amino acids long. The germline V and J ends were trimmed by 6 bases and 6 bases, with 13 bases remaining between them. CDR3 sequence (DNA): TGTGCCAGCAGGCCGGCCGGCGGGGATACGCAGTATTTT. Amino acid sequence: CASRPAGGDTQYF.

J is TRBJ1-2 and V is TRBV29-1; 10 bases align to TRBD1. J gave up 8 bases and V 6 bases, and 9 bases lay outside the gene matches. Looked up from germline, CDR1 is SQVTM and CDR2 is ANQGSEA. CDR3 length: 13 amino acids. As DNA, the CDR3 is TGCAGCGTATGGGACAGGGGCTTCGTCGGCTACACCTTC. Translated, it gives CSVWDRGFVGYTF.

The chain has TRBV21-1 and TRBJ1-1. TRBV21-1 counts as a pseudogene. This CDR3 is built from 19 residues. CDR3 sequence (DNA): TGTGCCAGCCACGGGGTTTCCCGGGAGGGGGAAATAAAGAACACTGAAGCTTTCTTT. Protein sequence: CASHGVSREGEIKNTEAFF.

J is TRBJ1-2 and V is TRBV27; possible D gene TRBD1, 5 bases. Germline V gene data show CDR1 as MNHEY and CDR2 as SMNVEV (reference sequence). The CDR3 has 13 residues. V was clipped by 5 bases and J by 2 bases, with 9 bases between them. CDR3 in amino acids: CASSRQMNYGYTF. The CDR3, as DNA: TGTGCCAGCAGTAGACAGATGAACTATGGCTACACCTTC.

The rearrangement joins TRBV5-1 to TRBJ2-1; 12 bases fit TRBD2. The CDR3 runs 16 residues. After removal of 5 bases from V and 0 bases from J, the junction contained 3 bases not matched to a gene. Germline-derived CDR1 and CDR2 are SGHRS and YFSETQ. The CDR3 spells CASSLAGGSSYNEQFF. Written as DNA, the CDR3 is TGCGCCAGCAGTCTAGCGGGGGGGAGCTCCTACAATGAGCAGTTCTTC.

This clone was seen a few times. V usage is TRBV5-1 and J usage is TRBJ2-5, with a possible D match to TRBD2 (5 bases). The CDR3 has 12 residues. CDR1 and CDR2 (germline): SGHRS, YFSETQ. The V and J ends lost 5 bases and 5 bases respectively, with 10 bases between them. The CDR3 region has the DNA TGCGCCAGCAGACCGGGGTGGGAGACCCAGTACTTC. This codes for CASRPGWETQYF.

The J gene is TRBJ1-1, the V gene TRBV5-1, with a weak D call TRBD1 (6 bases). The V gene lost 1 base and the J gene lost 1 base, with 14 bases spanning the gap. CDR3 length: 16 residues. Germline V gives CDR1 SGHRS, CDR2 YFSETQ. CDR3 nucleotide sequence: TGCGCCAGCAGCTTGCAGGGGAACCGGGAGAACACTGAAGCTTTCTTT. As protein: CASSLQGNRENTEAFF. Drawing the rest from reference TRBV5-1 and TRBJ1-1, the complete variable domain is KAGVTQTPRYLIKTRGQQVTLSCSPISGHRSVSWYQQTPGQGLQFLFEYFSETQRNKGNFPGRFSGRQFSNSRSEMNVSTLELGDSALYLCASSLQGNRENTEAFFGQGTRLTVV.

This sequence joins TRBV5-1 and TRBJ2-3, with a possible D match to TRBD2 (6 bases). V lost 7 bases and J lost 0, with 12 bases in between. Germline lookup yields CDR1 SGHRS and CDR2 YFSETQ. CDR3 length: 14 residues. Here the CDR3 DNA reads TGCGCCAGCCGGGACTCACCGAGCACAGATACGCAGTATTTT. Protein: CASRDSPSTDTQYF. Variable domain in full (rest from reference TRBV5-1 and TRBJ2-3): KAGVTQTPRYLIKTRGQQVTLSCSPISGHRSVSWYQQTPGQGLQFLFEYFSETQRNKGNFPGRFSGRQFSNSRSEMNVSTLELGDSALYLCASRDSPSTDTQYFGPGTRLTVL.

The chain combines TRBV27 with TRBJ2-1; 10 bases are shared with TRBD2. Germline loops: CDR1 MNHEY, CDR2 SMNVEV (reference sequence). The CDR3 loop spans 17 amino acids. V lost 5 bases and J lost 7; bases outside the gene matches: 14. The CDR3 is CASSPLQLAGSVNEQFF. CDR3 DNA sequence: TGTGCCAGCAGTCCCCTCCAACTAGCGGGGTCTGTGAATGAGCAGTTCTTC.

The chain couples TRBV7-6 to TRBJ2-7, with D perhaps matching TRBD2 (6 bases). CDR3 length: 15 amino acids. V lost 4 bases and J lost 3, with 16 bases in between. The germline V gene encodes CDR1 SGHVS and CDR2 FNYEAQ. The CDR3 coding sequence is TGTGCCAGCAGCTCGGGGGACGGTCTCGGCTACGAGCAGTACTTC. Translating it yields CASSSGDGLGYEQYF.

The V and J genes are TRBV28 and TRBJ1-2, with D perhaps TRBD1 (5 bases). The CDR3 has 13 residues. Germline lookup yields CDR1 MDHEN and CDR2 SYDVKM. Trimming pared 2 bases from V and 8 bases from J, leaving 12 bases between. CDR3: CASSLPGGKGYTF. The CDR3 bases are TGTGCCAGCAGTTTACCCGGGGGGAAAGGCTACACCTTC.

CDR3 sequence: CAAGGTNTGELFF. DNA of the CDR3: TGTGCCGCAGGGGGGACGAACACCGGGGAGCTGTTTTTT. The V and J genes are TRBV2 and TRBJ2-2, with D maybe TRBD1 (7 bases). The CDR3 loop spans 13 amino acids. In germline, CDR1 is SNHLY, CDR2 FYNNEI. Trimming removed 11 bases from V and 0 bases from J, with 10 bases in between.